The clone carrying this TCR beta chain was seen only a few times. Its antigen remains unidentified. The data were taken from a study of vaccination and CD4 T cells after COVID-19. Study-level background: In culture, cells were exposed to overlapping spike peptides from SARS-CoV-2, HCoV-NL63, HCoV-OC43 and HCoV-229E.

An Oncomine TCR Beta short-read assay was used to sequence the DNA from cultured CD4+ T cells. TCRdb passed the PCR reads through MiXCR, listing each CDR3 protein once. The sample includes 9,500 to 11,000 distinct CDR3 sequences, 30% of them seen just once. V lost 7 bases and J 4 bases, leaving 11 bases between the germline ends. Germline-derived CDR1 and CDR2 are SGHTA and FQGNSA. This CDR3 has 13 residues. The sample's treatment: approximately nine-day PBMC culture with coronavirus spike peptide pools or control peptides (ViraFEST assay). Culture of two million PBMCs per well took place with 8.5 to 10 IU/ml IL-2 and roughly 9.8 ug/ml peptide pools.

This chain connects TRBV7-2 to TRBJ1-5, with D possibly TRBD1 on 6 matching bases. This sequence was found in a human donor who had recovered from COVID-19. Sequenced here: CD4+ T cells from blood, cultured in vitro, sampled after SARS-CoV-2 vaccination. The CDR3: CASKQGQNQPQHF. Written as DNA, the CDR3 is TGTGCCAGCAAGCAGGGGCAAAATCAGCCCCAGCATTTT.